This is a list of T cell receptor beta chains from one sample in a study of blood T cell repertoires in COVID-19. Profiled with immunoSEQ multiplex PCR; TCRdb holds only in-frame clones, not every one. The sample has roughly 250,000 clones, around 86% seen once. Input material: peripheral blood. Receptors were obtained from a man in his forties who had recovered from COVID-19. CDR3s include the opening cysteine and the closing phenylalanine or tryptophan. A D gene is named only where the DNA matches it firmly. Clone sizes are given selectively: once, few, many, or a class where the clone is expanded.

d_gene: TRBD1
v_gene: TRBV16
j_gene: TRBJ2-1
abundance: -
len: 17
CDR3aa: CASSQFRGQGGYNEQFF
CDR3nt: TGTGCCAGCAGCCAATTTCGGGGACAGGGGGGATACAATGAGCAGTTCTTC

d_gene: TRBD1
v_gene: TRBV6-1
j_gene: TRBJ1-5
abundance: few
len: 15
CDR3aa: CASSERGLSNQPQHF
CDR3nt: TGTGCCAGCAGTGAAAGGGGGCTTAGCAATCAGCCCCAGCATTTT

d_gene: -
v_gene: TRBV28
j_gene: TRBJ1-2
abundance: -
len: 14
CDR3aa: CASSFRTFSLAYTF
CDR3nt: TGTGCCAGCAGTTTCCGTACCTTCTCTTTGGCCTACACCTTC

d_gene: -
v_gene: TRBV19
j_gene: TRBJ2-2
abundance: -
len: 13
CDR3aa: CASTPQRTGELFF
CDR3nt: TGTGCCAGTACCCCTCAGAGGACCGGGGAGCTGTTTTTT

d_gene: -
v_gene: TRBV6-5
j_gene: TRBJ2-2
abundance: -
len: 12
CDR3aa: CASSSTTGELFF
CDR3nt: TGTGCCAGCAGCTCTACCACCGGGGAGCTGTTTTTT

d_gene: TRBD1
v_gene: TRBV19
j_gene: TRBJ2-7
abundance: -
len: 13
CDR3aa: CASRRTGTYEQYF
CDR3nt: TGTGCCAGTAGACGGACAGGGACCTACGAGCAGTACTTC

d_gene: -
v_gene: TRBV5-1
j_gene: TRBJ2-5
abundance: -
len: 16
CDR3aa: CASSNNPTNLRETQYF
CDR3nt: TGCGCCAGCAGCAATAATCCGACTAACTTAAGGGAGACCCAGTACTTC

d_gene: -
v_gene: TRBV5-6
j_gene: TRBJ2-7
abundance: -
len: 17
CDR3aa: CASSLASTGIGSYEQYF
CDR3nt: TGTGCCAGCAGCTTGGCCAGTACAGGGATCGGCTCCTACGAGCAGTACTTC

d_gene: TRBD1
v_gene: TRBV15
j_gene: TRBJ1-4
abundance: -
len: 15
CDR3aa: CATSRGGTGGEKLFF
CDR3nt: TGTGCCACCAGCAGAGGAGGGACAGGAGGAGAAAAACTGTTTTTT

d_gene: -
v_gene: TRBV6-2/TRBV6-3
j_gene: TRBJ1-1
abundance: -
len: 14
CDR3aa: CASSRGGLGTEAFF
CDR3nt: TGTGCCAGCAGCCGGGGAGGTCTTGGGACTGAAGCTTTCTTT

d_gene: TRBD2
v_gene: TRBV4-3
j_gene: TRBJ2-1
abundance: -
len: 16
CDR3aa: CASSLNPTSGRAGQFF
CDR3nt: TGCGCCAGCAGCCTAAACCCGACTAGCGGGAGGGCCGGGCAGTTCTTC

d_gene: TRBD2
v_gene: TRBV7-2
j_gene: TRBJ2-3
abundance: -
len: 14
CDR3aa: CASGTSGGTDTQYF
CDR3nt: TGTGCCAGCGGGACTAGCGGGGGCACAGATACGCAGTATTTT

d_gene: TRBD2
v_gene: TRBV3-1/TRBV3-2
j_gene: TRBJ2-1
abundance: -
len: 17
CDR3aa: CASSLTPAGGPLNEQFF
CDR3nt: TGTGCCAGCAGCCTAACCCCGGCGGGGGGGCCGTTAAATGAGCAGTTCTTC

d_gene: -
v_gene: TRBV6-5
j_gene: TRBJ1-2
abundance: once
len: 13
CDR3aa: CASSKQSSYGYTF
CDR3nt: TGTGCCAGCAGTAAACAGTCCTCCTATGGCTACACCTTC

d_gene: TRBD1
v_gene: TRBV6-2/TRBV6-3
j_gene: TRBJ1-5
abundance: few
len: 15
CDR3aa: CASSSGQGVNQPQHF
CDR3nt: TGTGCCAGCAGTTCGGGACAGGGAGTTAATCAGCCCCAGCATTTT

d_gene: TRBD2
v_gene: TRBV6-4
j_gene: TRBJ2-1
abundance: -
len: 15
CDR3aa: CASTSGRVEYNEQFF
CDR3nt: TGTGCCTCGACTAGCGGGAGGGTTGAATACAATGAGCAGTTCTTC

d_gene: -
v_gene: TRBV19
j_gene: TRBJ1-1
abundance: few
len: 13
CDR3aa: CASSPRQNTEAFF
CDR3nt: TGTGCCAGTAGTCCCCGACAGAACACTGAAGCTTTCTTT

d_gene: TRBD2
v_gene: TRBV29-1
j_gene: TRBJ2-1
abundance: -
len: 16
CDR3aa: CSGGTSGVSSYNEQFF
CDR3nt: TGCAGCGGAGGGACTAGCGGGGTTAGCTCCTACAATGAGCAGTTCTTC